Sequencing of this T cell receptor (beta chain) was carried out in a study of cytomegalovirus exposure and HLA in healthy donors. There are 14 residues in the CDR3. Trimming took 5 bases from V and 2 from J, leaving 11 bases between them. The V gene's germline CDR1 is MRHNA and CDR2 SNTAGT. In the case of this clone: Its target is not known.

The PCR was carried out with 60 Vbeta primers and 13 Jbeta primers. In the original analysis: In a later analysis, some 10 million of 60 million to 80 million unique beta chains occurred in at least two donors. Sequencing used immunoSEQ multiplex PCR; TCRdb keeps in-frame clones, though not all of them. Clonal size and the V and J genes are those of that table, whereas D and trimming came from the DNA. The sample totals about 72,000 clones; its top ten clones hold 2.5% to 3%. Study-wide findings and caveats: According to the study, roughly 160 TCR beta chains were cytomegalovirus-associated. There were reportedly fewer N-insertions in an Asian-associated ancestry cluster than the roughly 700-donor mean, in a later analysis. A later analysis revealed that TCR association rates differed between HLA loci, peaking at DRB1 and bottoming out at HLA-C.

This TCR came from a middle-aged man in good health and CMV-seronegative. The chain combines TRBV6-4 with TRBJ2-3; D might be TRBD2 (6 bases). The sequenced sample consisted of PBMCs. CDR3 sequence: CASSSGDDTDTQYF. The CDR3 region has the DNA TGTGCCAGCAGTTCGGGGGACGACACAGATACGCAGTATTTT.